This T cell receptor beta chain stems from a study of blood T cells in healthy people across ages. Study results and limitations: Age showed a roughly linear inverse relationship with TCR beta diversity per million T cells.

In the case of this clonotype: Its antigen is currently unknown.

Trimming left V 1 base short and J 7 bases short, with 13 bases between. Germline V CDR1 and CDR2: LGHDT, YNNKEL (reference sequence). CDR3 length: 14 residues. Next came a second PCR, run for about 7 to 12 cycles, which used a sample-barcoded 5' primer along with a J-beta primer mix. TCRdb ran MiXCR on the 5' RACE reads and lists one entry per CDR3 protein. The sample holds 1.5 million to 2 million distinct CDR3 sequences, 30% to 35% seen once. The TCR comes from a woman in her 30s in good health. The sample was blood. The J gene is TRBJ1-2, the V gene TRBV3-1, with D perhaps matching TRBD1 (5 bases). CDR3 nucleotides: TGTGCCAGCAGCCAAGGTGATTGGAGGGGTGGCTACACCTTC. It yields the protein CASSQGDWRGGYTF.